One sample yielded the 14 T cell receptor beta chains listed below, sequenced in a study of shared clonotypes between healthy human individuals. Using immunoSEQ multiplex PCR, the repertoire was profiled, and TCRdb retains in-frame clones only, with some absent. The sample lists roughly 2 million clones, roughly 96% occurring once. Sequences were obtained from naive CD4+ T cells sorted from blood. Subset in this sample: CD45RA+ positively selected. The origin of the receptors is a man between 18 and 35 years old in good health.

Comment on this clone: The identical CDR3 is also encoded by other nucleotide sequences in the sample. V usage is TRBV10-2 and J usage is TRBJ1-5; D not resolved. Germline lookup yields CDR1 WSHSY and CDR2 SAAADI. The CDR3 consists of 13 residues. V was cut by 0 bases and J by 4 bases, with 4 bases left in between. In nucleotides, the CDR3 is TGCGCCAGCAGTGAGTCGAGGAATCAGCCCCAGCATTTT. This gives the protein CASSESRNQPQHF.

The chain links TRBV4-1 to TRBJ1-1; no clear D. V lost 0 bases to trimming and J lost 1 base, with 21 bases between them. The CDR3 is 19 amino acids. Germline loops: CDR1 MGHRA, CDR2 YSYEKL. Here the CDR3 DNA reads TGCGCCAGCAGCCAAGATTCAGCGTTAGGATTTATGGGGAACACTGAAGCTTTCTTT. Its translation: CASSQDSALGFMGNTEAFF.

With regard to this clone: This clone may be a read error of a much larger clone one base away. V usage is TRBV11-3 and J usage is TRBJ2-3, with 8 bases lining up with TRBD1. The germline gives CDR1 SGHNT, CDR2 YENEEA. CDR3 length equals 13 residues. V lost 5 bases to trimming and J lost 3 bases; unmatched junction nucleotides: 1. As DNA, the CDR3 is TGTGCCAGCAGCCGGGACAGGACAGATACGCAGTATTTT. It encodes CASSRDRTDTQYF.

The rearrangement joins TRBV28 to TRBJ2-7, with D perhaps TRBD1 (7 bases). The V end lost 5 bases, the J end lost 0 bases, and 14 bases lay between the germline ends. The CDR3 consists of 15 residues. CDR1 MDHEN and CDR2 SYDVKM come from the germline V gene. This CDR3 is CASSLRQGGSYEQYF. The CDR3 region has the DNA TGTGCCAGCAGTCTTCGACAGGGAGGCTCCTACGAGCAGTACTTC.

This sequence joins TRBV5-6 and TRBJ1-1; D not resolved. The CDR3 spans 16 residues. Deletions cut 4 bases from V and 0 bases from J, with 16 bases between. Germline V gives CDR1 SGHDT, CDR2 YYEEEE. The CDR3 loop reads CASSLRRVLMNTEAFF. In DNA form, the CDR3 reads TGTGCCAGCAGCCTACGACGGGTCCTCATGAACACTGAAGCTTTCTTT.

Of note for this clone: In the same sample, other DNA sequences code for this CDR3. The J gene is TRBJ1-5, the V gene TRBV30; D is uncertain. V gave up 3 bases and J gave up 7 bases, with 10 bases separating them. The germline CDR1 and CDR2 sequences are GTSNPN and SVGIG (reference sequence). This CDR3 comprises 12 residues. For the CDR3, the DNA is TGTGCCTGGAGCCGCGGAAGCCAGCCCCAGCATTTT. This codes for CAWSRGSQPQHF.

Concerning this clone: The sample has other DNA sequences that encode this CDR3 too. The chain carries TRBV5-1 and TRBJ1-2, with 9 nucleotides matching TRBD1. The CDR3 extends over 15 amino acids. V shed 2 bases and J 3 bases; nucleotides not matched to a gene: 5. Germline V gene lookup returns CDR1 SGHRS and CDR2 YFSETQ. CDR3 in DNA: TGCGCCAGCAGCTTATCAACAGGGGGCGACTATGGCTACACCTTC. Translated: CASSLSTGGDYGYTF.

The rearrangement uses TRBV6-5 and TRBJ2-2; no reliable D call. CDR1 is MNHEY and CDR2 is SVGAGI in the germline V gene. Trimming left V 3 bases short and J 0 bases short, with 8 bases between. This CDR3 has 15 residues. CDR3 nucleotides: TGTGCCAGCAGTTATGACACCACGAACACCGGGGAGCTGTTTTTT. This sequence encodes CASSYDTTNTGELFF.

V usage is TRBV11-3 and J usage is TRBJ2-2, with 8 bases lining up with TRBD2. There are 19 residues in the CDR3. In germline, CDR1 is SGHNT, CDR2 YENEEA. The V gene end was trimmed by 2 bases and the J gene end by 0 bases; junction bases not matched to a gene: 11. In DNA form, the CDR3 reads TGTGCCAGCAGCTTACGGGGGGGACCTCGAATAACGAACACCGGGGAGCTGTTTTTT. As protein: CASSLRGGPRITNTGELFF.

The chain joins TRBV11-2 to TRBJ1-6, with 9 positions matching TRBD1. This CDR3 spans 14 amino acids. Germline V gene sequence: CDR1 SGHAT, CDR2 FQNNGV. Trimming took 1 base from V and 8 from J; bases not matched to a gene: 0. CDR3 amino acids: CASSLGDRDSPLHF. The CDR3 nucleotides read TGTGCCAGCAGCTTAGGGGACAGGGATTCACCCCTCCACTTT. The variable domain in full, with the rest retrieved from reference TRBV11-2 and TRBJ1-6, is EAGVAQSPRYKIIEKRQSVAFWCNPISGHATLYWYQQILGQGPKLLIQFQNNGVVDDSQLPKDRFSAERLKGVDSTLKIQPAKLEDSAVYLCASSLGDRDSPLHFGNGTRLTVT.

V usage is TRBV2 and J usage is TRBJ2-4, with 9 nucleotides matching TRBD2. The V gene's germline CDR1 is SNHLY and CDR2 FYNNEI. The V and J ends lost 8 bases and 5 bases, in that order; junction bases with no gene match: 7. The CDR3 is made up of 14 amino acids. CDR3 sequence (DNA): TGTGCCAGCGAAAAGACTAGCGGAGAAAACATTCAGTACTTC. Translating gives CASEKTSGENIQYF.

The CDR3: CASSTPGTGNEKLFF. In DNA form, the CDR3 reads TGCGCCAGCAGCACGCCCGGGACAGGGAATGAAAAACTGTTTTTT. The chain uses TRBV5-1 and TRBJ1-4; 9 bases are shared with TRBD1. The junction had 6 bases not matched to a gene; V was cut back by 4 bases and J by 5 bases. Germline V gene sequence: CDR1 SGHRS, CDR2 YFSETQ. The CDR3 runs 15 residues.

The chain is built from TRBV4-1 and TRBJ1-3; D is ambiguous. V shed 0 bases and J shed 8 bases, with 11 bases lying between them. Germline lookup yields CDR1 MGHRA and CDR2 YSYEKL. The CDR3 loop spans 14 amino acids. The CDR3 nucleotides read TGCGCCAGCAGCCAAGATCCCCTTGAACACACCATATATTTT. Amino acid sequence: CASSQDPLEHTIYF.

The CDR3 DNA follows: TGTGCCATCAGTGCACGGGAGGGGGCCTACAATGAGCAGTTCTTC. Amino acid sequence: CAISAREGAYNEQFF. The rearrangement links TRBV10-3 to TRBJ2-1; 8 positions match TRBD2. Per the germline V gene, CDR1 is ENHRY and CDR2 is SYGVKD. The V segment lost 4 bases and the J segment 2 bases; nucleotides outside the gene matches: 4. This CDR3 comprises 15 residues.